This T cell receptor (beta chain) was found in a study of shared clonotypes between healthy human individuals. The test was conducted at deep level. The method was immunoSEQ multiplex PCR; TCRdb's version includes in-frame clones alone and lacks a portion of them. This sample has 550,000 to 700,000 clones, with about three quarters found just once. The study separated CD4+ cells into CD45RA+ naive and CD45RA-negative memory subsets. This clone came up a few times. Its target is unknown. Study observations and caveats: Only blood samples were collected, and tissue repertoires likely differ.

Sequenced: memory CD4+ T cells sorted from blood. Subset in this sample: CD45RA-negative fraction. The receptor was derived from a woman younger than 45 in good health.

CDR3 nucleotides: TGTGCCAGCAGTTCCGGACTTTGGAATCAGCCCCAGCATTTT. It encodes CASSSGLWNQPQHF. The chain is built from TRBV25-1 and TRBJ1-5; no firm D call. The germline V gene has CDR1 MGHDK and CDR2 SYGVNS. The CDR3 is made up of 14 amino acids. Deletions cut 5 bases from V and 4 bases from J, with 12 bases between.